This record covers a single T cell receptor beta chain. Its antigen is unknown. No base qualities exist here, and no much larger clone lies one base off it. This record comes from a study of CD8+ T cells in alopecia areata (dated by TCRdb to between 2017 and 2018). Background on the whole study: Treated patients were enrolled in an open-label pilot trial of oral tofacitinib at 5 to 10 mg twice daily for moderate-to-severe alopecia areata. For the treated patients, the SALT score, which quantifies what percentage of scalp surface area is affected, served as the measure of disease severity. Human TCRbeta sequencing covered scalp tissue and sorted CD4+ and CD8+ peripheral blood T cells from patchy and totalis/universalis alopecia areata patients and healthy controls. Patients on tofacitinib were biopsied at baseline and after 4 and 24 weeks of treatment, and several of the patients also had a later scalp biopsy. RNA came from the PAXgene miRNA kit for fixed scalp, the miRNeasy kit for PBMCs, and the RNeasy kit for mouse skin. Clonality in the scalp was compared among normal scalp (n=4), patchy alopecia areata scalp (n=8), and alopecia totalis/universalis scalp (n=8). Tofacitinib was given for 6 to 18 months, followed by 6 months of follow-up off drug to assess delayed response and recurrence. To study T cell clonal expansion in alopecia areata, the researchers applied high-throughput TCRbeta sequencing to both the C3H/HeJ mouse model and human patients. TCRbeta CDR3 regions were amplified by immunoSEQ multiplex PCR using 35 Vbeta forward and 13 Jbeta reverse primers. Paper-wide results and their limitations: During tofacitinib treatment, many expanded lesional clones remained in scalp and blood, and this persistence may partly explain relapse after treatment is stopped. Tofacitinib significantly lowered scalp clonality and the number of expanded CD8+ clones among the top 100 scalp clones. Higher clonality and more expanded CD8+ clones were observed in lesional scalp than in normal scalp, particularly in alopecia totalis/universalis, a finding suggestive of antigenic drive. Shared TCR sequences between patients were less evident than in mice, which may be partly attributable to HLA diversity in the patient population. Scalp TCR repertoire analysis is complicated because resident alphabeta T cells in normal human skin are also sequenced, whereas mouse skin is dominated by gammadelta T cells. Because the treated cohort was small and had just a single nonresponder, larger studies are needed to establish links between baseline CD8+ expansion and response.

There are 13 amino acids in the CDR3, from cysteine to phenylalanine inclusive. The DNA shown is the 39-base CDR3, in frame from base 1. Trimming accounts for 6 bases at V and 4 bases at J, while the number of junction bases matched to no gene is 4. CDR1 and CDR2 were assigned from the germline V gene as MNHEY and SVGAGI. Taken with the paper, the label for treatment or condition translates to: oral pan-JAK inhibitor, 5-10 mg twice daily. Peripheral blood and lesional scalp punch biopsies were obtained from patients with alopecia areata. PBMCs were isolated by density centrifugation and stained for CD3, CD4 and CD8, and CD4+ and CD8+ T cells were sorted on a FACSAria. The library relied on the immunoSEQ multiplex PCR assay. RNA was extracted from all samples and reverse transcribed into cDNA, which served as template for TCR sequencing. SuperScript III was used for first-strand cDNA synthesis, primed with a 2:1 mix of oligo-dT and random hexamers. A synthetic immune receptor repertoire was used to gauge amplification bias, and whatever bias remained was removed computationally. Under the source paper's analysis protocol: After raw reads were preprocessed to remove errors, the CDR3 was defined following IMGT conventions as running from the conserved cysteine to phenylalanine. Clonality was computed as 1 minus the Shannon entropy, with the entropy normalized by log2 of the number of productive unique TCRs. Whether scalp clones were CD4 or CD8 was inferred by matching scalp TCRbeta sequences against CD4 and CD8 repertoires sorted from blood. TCRdb took this table from immuneACCESS and kept in-frame rearrangements with V and J called. Such tables lack part of the clones; where checked against another copy, unresolved V genes explain under half of the gap, and the rest is unexplained. V and J calls plus clone size are reproduced from that table; the DNA served to infer D and trimming. The sample profile shows fewer than 250,000 clones; over 40% of them were found once. The ten most abundant clones make up over 2.5% of the sample.

This TCR came from a human donor with alopecia areata. The rearrangement joined TRBV6-5 to TRBJ1-2; TRBD1 agrees with 8 junctional bases. The sequencing here drew on CD4+ T cells sorted from blood, taken between weeks 36 and 40, from a patient treated with tofacitinib. The sequenced DNA: TGTGCCAGCAGGTTGGACAGGGCCTATGGCTACACCTTC. The resulting protein is CASRLDRAYGYTF.